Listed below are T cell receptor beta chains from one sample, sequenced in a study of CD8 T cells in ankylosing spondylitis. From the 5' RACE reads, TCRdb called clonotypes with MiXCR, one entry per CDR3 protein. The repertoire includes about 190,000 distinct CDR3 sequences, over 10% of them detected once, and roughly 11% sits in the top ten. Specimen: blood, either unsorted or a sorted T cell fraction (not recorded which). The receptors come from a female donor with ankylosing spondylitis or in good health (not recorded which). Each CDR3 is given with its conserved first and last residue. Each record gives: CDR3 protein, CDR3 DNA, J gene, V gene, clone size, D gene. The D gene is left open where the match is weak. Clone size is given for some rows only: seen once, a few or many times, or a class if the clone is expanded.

CDR3aa: CASSLGWASGSGNEQFF; CDR3nt: TGCGCCAGCAGCTTGGGATGGGCTAGCGGGAGTGGTAATGAGCAGTTCTTC; j_gene: TRBJ2-1; v_gene: TRBV5-1; abundance: many; d_gene: TRBD2
CDR3aa: CASSGDRNYGYTF; CDR3nt: TGCGCCAGCAGTGGGGACAGAAACTATGGCTACACCTTC; j_gene: TRBJ1-2; v_gene: TRBV10-1; abundance: many; d_gene: TRBD1
CDR3aa: CASSLTSGGSYNEQFF; CDR3nt: TGTGCCAGCAGTTTAACTAGCGGGGGCTCCTACAATGAGCAGTTCTTC; j_gene: TRBJ2-1; v_gene: TRBV12-3/TRBV12-4; abundance: few; d_gene: TRBD2
CDR3aa: CASSYESGQREEKLFF; CDR3nt: TGTGCCAGCAGTTACGAGTCAGGTCAACGGGAGGAAAAACTGTTTTTT; j_gene: TRBJ1-4; v_gene: TRBV6-2/TRBV6-3; abundance: many; d_gene: .
CDR3aa: CASSIDRFYEQYF; CDR3nt: TGTGCCAGTAGTATAGACCGATTCTACGAGCAGTACTTC; j_gene: TRBJ2-7; v_gene: TRBV19; abundance: many; d_gene: .
CDR3aa: CASSLQRGNNEQFF; CDR3nt: TGTGCCAGCAGCTTGCAGAGAGGCAACAATGAGCAGTTCTTC; j_gene: TRBJ2-1; v_gene: TRBV7-2; abundance: few; d_gene: .
CDR3aa: CASSYSGGDGYTF; CDR3nt: TGTGCCAGCAGCTACTCAGGGGGTGATGGCTACACCTTC; j_gene: TRBJ1-2; v_gene: TRBV12-3/TRBV12-4; abundance: few; d_gene: TRBD1
CDR3aa: CASSPIQGYQYF; CDR3nt: TGTGCCAGCAGCCCGATACAAGGGTACCAGTACTTC; j_gene: TRBJ2-5; v_gene: TRBV7-2; abundance: many; d_gene: .
CDR3aa: CATSWPGQGDHNEQFF; CDR3nt: TGTGCCACCAGTTGGCCGGGCCAGGGGGACCACAATGAGCAGTTCTTC; j_gene: TRBJ2-1; v_gene: TRBV24-1; abundance: many; d_gene: TRBD1
CDR3aa: CASTSNTDTQYF; CDR3nt: TGTGCCAGCACCTCCAACACAGATACGCAGTATTTT; j_gene: TRBJ2-3; v_gene: TRBV7-9; abundance: many; d_gene: .
CDR3aa: CASSSGTGGVGYTF; CDR3nt: TGTGCCAGCAGTTCCGGGACAGGGGGAGTAGGCTACACCTTC; j_gene: TRBJ1-2; v_gene: TRBV12-3/TRBV12-4; abundance: few; d_gene: TRBD1
CDR3aa: CASSRTHASLYEQYF; CDR3nt: TGCGCCAGCAGCAGGACCCATGCATCCCTCTACGAGCAGTACTTC; j_gene: TRBJ2-7; v_gene: TRBV5-1; abundance: many; d_gene: .
CDR3aa: CSARDGRGILADTQYF; CDR3nt: TGCAGTGCTAGAGATGGCAGGGGGATTTTAGCAGATACGCAGTATTTT; j_gene: TRBJ2-3; v_gene: TRBV20-1; abundance: .; d_gene: TRBD1
CDR3aa: CASSLWGGHEQFF; CDR3nt: TGTGCCAGCAGTTTATGGGGGGGGCATGAGCAGTTCTTC; j_gene: TRBJ2-1; v_gene: TRBV27; abundance: many; d_gene: .
CDR3aa: CSVQLNTGELFF; CDR3nt: TGCAGCGTCCAACTGAACACCGGGGAGCTGTTTTTT; j_gene: TRBJ2-2; v_gene: TRBV29-1; abundance: .; d_gene: .
CDR3aa: CASSFPGLDWNYEQYF; CDR3nt: TGTGCCAGCAGTTTTCCCGGGCTAGATTGGAACTACGAGCAGTACTTC; j_gene: TRBJ2-7; v_gene: TRBV28; abundance: .; d_gene: .
CDR3aa: CASSLRDYTDTQYF; CDR3nt: TGTGCCAGCAGCCTTAGGGACTACACAGATACGCAGTATTTT; j_gene: TRBJ2-3; v_gene: TRBV11-1; abundance: .; d_gene: TRBD2
CDR3aa: CASSTGQGTGELFF; CDR3nt: TGCGCCAGCAGCACCGGACAGGGGACCGGGGAGCTGTTTTTT; j_gene: TRBJ2-2; v_gene: TRBV5-1; abundance: .; d_gene: TRBD1
CDR3aa: CASSWMTSGVNTGELFF; CDR3nt: TGTGCCAGCAGCTGGATGACTAGCGGGGTAAACACCGGGGAGCTGTTTTTT; j_gene: TRBJ2-2; v_gene: TRBV7-9; abundance: few; d_gene: TRBD2
CDR3aa: CAWTRDILSGANVLTF; CDR3nt: TGTGCCTGGACCCGGGACATCCTCTCTGGGGCCAACGTCCTGACTTTC; j_gene: TRBJ2-6; v_gene: TRBV30; abundance: .; d_gene: .
CDR3aa: CASSITAGSYNEQFF; CDR3nt: TGTGCCAGCAGCATAACAGCGGGCTCCTACAATGAGCAGTTCTTC; j_gene: TRBJ2-1; v_gene: TRBV7-2; abundance: .; d_gene: .
CDR3aa: CASSSAPWGYTF; CDR3nt: TGTGCCAGCAGTTCCGCGCCCTGGGGCTACACCTTC; j_gene: TRBJ1-2; v_gene: TRBV12-3/TRBV12-4; abundance: many; d_gene: .
CDR3aa: CASSPGADTGELFF; CDR3nt: TGTGCCAGCAGTCCCGGGGCAGATACCGGGGAGCTGTTTTTT; j_gene: TRBJ2-2; v_gene: TRBV12-3/TRBV12-4; abundance: many; d_gene: .
CDR3aa: CASSANYFTSGSSYEQYF; CDR3nt: TGTGCCAGCAGCGCCAACTACTTCACTAGCGGGAGTTCCTACGAGCAGTACTTC; j_gene: TRBJ2-7; v_gene: TRBV7-3; abundance: few; d_gene: TRBD2
CDR3aa: CAWSADVTGANVLTF; CDR3nt: TGTGCCTGGAGTGCCGACGTTACTGGGGCCAACGTCCTGACTTTC; j_gene: TRBJ2-6; v_gene: TRBV30; abundance: .; d_gene: .
CDR3aa: CSVESGLAGLQFF; CDR3nt: TGCAGCGTTGAATCGGGACTAGCGGGACTCCAGTTCTTC; j_gene: TRBJ2-1; v_gene: TRBV29-1; abundance: .; d_gene: TRBD2
CDR3aa: CASSIAGVETQYF; CDR3nt: TGTGCCAGCAGTATAGCAGGGGTCGAGACCCAGTACTTC; j_gene: TRBJ2-5; v_gene: TRBV12-3/TRBV12-4; abundance: .; d_gene: .
CDR3aa: CSATQYTDTQYF; CDR3nt: TGCAGTGCTACCCAATATACGGATACGCAGTATTTT; j_gene: TRBJ2-3; v_gene: TRBV20-1; abundance: many; d_gene: .
CDR3aa: CASSLAGGGTYNEQFF; CDR3nt: TGTGCCAGCAGCTTAGCGGGTGGGGGAACCTACAATGAGCAGTTCTTC; j_gene: TRBJ2-1; v_gene: TRBV11-3; abundance: .; d_gene: .
CDR3aa: CASRRQGLLYF; CDR3nt: TGTGCCAGCAGGCGACAGGGATTGTTGTATTTT; j_gene: TRBJ2-3; v_gene: TRBV6-2/TRBV6-3; abundance: many; d_gene: TRBD1
CDR3aa: CASSLGLTAFF; CDR3nt: TGTGCCAGCAGTTTAGGCCTTACGGCTTTCTTT; j_gene: TRBJ1-1; v_gene: TRBV28; abundance: many; d_gene: .
CDR3aa: CASTPLAGERYEQYF; CDR3nt: TGTGCTAGCACCCCACTAGCGGGCGAGCGCTACGAGCAGTACTTC; j_gene: TRBJ2-7; v_gene: TRBV7-7; abundance: many; d_gene: TRBD2
CDR3aa: CASSLDQRWGAYEQYF; CDR3nt: TGTGCCAGCAGTTTAGACCAGCGCTGGGGGGCGTACGAGCAGTACTTC; j_gene: TRBJ2-7; v_gene: TRBV12-3/TRBV12-4; abundance: few; d_gene: .
CDR3aa: CASSLDPGARTDTQYF; CDR3nt: TGTGCCAGCAGTTTAGATCCGGGAGCGAGGACAGATACGCAGTATTTT; j_gene: TRBJ2-3; v_gene: TRBV12-3/TRBV12-4; abundance: few; d_gene: .
CDR3aa: CSASSLAGGPVEQYF; CDR3nt: TGCAGTGCTTCCTCCTTAGCGGGAGGGCCTGTTGAGCAGTACTTC; j_gene: TRBJ2-7; v_gene: TRBV20-1; abundance: many; d_gene: TRBD2
CDR3aa: CSAIYGTASYEQYF; CDR3nt: TGCAGTGCTATTTACGGGACCGCCTCCTACGAGCAGTACTTC; j_gene: TRBJ2-7; v_gene: TRBV20-1; abundance: few; d_gene: .
CDR3aa: CASSKALWTSGSLADTQYF; CDR3nt: TGTGCCAGCAGCAAAGCGCTTTGGACTAGCGGGAGCTTGGCAGATACGCAGTATTTT; j_gene: TRBJ2-3; v_gene: TRBV21-1; abundance: .; d_gene: .
CDR3aa: CAWSARGQGRIPLHF; CDR3nt: TGTGCCTGGAGTGCGCGTGGACAGGGCCGGATACCCCTCCACTTT; j_gene: TRBJ1-6; v_gene: TRBV30; abundance: few; d_gene: TRBD1
CDR3aa: CASSFPGTSRNEQYF; CDR3nt: TGTGCCAGCAGCTTTCCCGGGACTAGCCGGAACGAGCAGTACTTC; j_gene: TRBJ2-7; v_gene: TRBV7-9; abundance: many; d_gene: TRBD2
CDR3aa: CASASFPGKTDTQYF; CDR3nt: TGTGCCAGCGCCTCTTTTCCGGGGAAAACAGATACGCAGTATTTT; j_gene: TRBJ2-3; v_gene: TRBV28; abundance: few; d_gene: .
CDR3aa: CASSWSGSGSVQYF; CDR3nt: TGTGCCAGCAGTTGGAGCGGGAGCGGCAGTGTGCAGTACTTC; j_gene: TRBJ2-7; v_gene: TRBV6-2/TRBV6-3; abundance: .; d_gene: TRBD2
CDR3aa: CASRPNTGSYTEAFF; CDR3nt: TGTGCCAGCAGACCCAATACAGGTAGCTACACTGAAGCTTTCTTT; j_gene: TRBJ1-1; v_gene: TRBV12-3/TRBV12-4; abundance: many; d_gene: .
CDR3aa: CASRGKTEAFF; CDR3nt: TGTGCCAGCAGGGGGAAGACTGAAGCTTTCTTT; j_gene: TRBJ1-1; v_gene: TRBV2; abundance: many; d_gene: .
CDR3aa: CAIGHSGNTIYF; CDR3nt: TGTGCCATCGGACACTCTGGAAACACCATATATTTT; j_gene: TRBJ1-3; v_gene: TRBV10-3; abundance: many; d_gene: .
CDR3aa: CASSLAWQGNTGELFF; CDR3nt: TGCGCCAGCAGCTTGGCCTGGCAGGGAAACACCGGGGAGCTGTTTTTT; j_gene: TRBJ2-2; v_gene: TRBV5-1; abundance: many; d_gene: .
CDR3aa: CASSSRTSVTDTQYF; CDR3nt: TGCGCCAGCAGCTCCCGGACTAGCGTCACAGATACGCAGTATTTT; j_gene: TRBJ2-3; v_gene: TRBV5-1; abundance: .; d_gene: TRBD2
CDR3aa: CATYQRANEQFF; CDR3nt: TGTGCCACCTACCAGAGGGCCAATGAGCAGTTCTTC; j_gene: TRBJ2-1; v_gene: TRBV24-1; abundance: many; d_gene: .
CDR3aa: CASALWWWQGNEQFF; CDR3nt: TGTGCTAGTGCCCTTTGGTGGTGGCAAGGGAATGAGCAGTTCTTC; j_gene: TRBJ2-1; v_gene: TRBV12-5; abundance: many; d_gene: .